These T cell receptor beta chains were read from a single sample in a study of blood T cells in healthy people across ages. TCRdb re-called the 5' RACE reads with MiXCR, one entry per CDR3 protein. This table holds 800,000 to 1,300,000 distinct CDR3 sequences, around 27% found once. This sample was shared with a second study, whose subject was T cells of mothers and their children.

Specimen: blood. The receptors shown here come from a girl aged 2 to 9 in good health. The CDR3 runs from the conserved cysteine through the conserved F or W. A D gene is named only where the DNA matches it firmly. Expanded clones get a size class; other rows say once, few or many, or leave the size out.

-,TRBD1,TRBJ1-1,TRBV15,14,CATSPTGADTEAFF,TGTGCCACCAGTCCAACAGGGGCCGACACTGAAGCTTTCTTT
many,-,TRBJ1-1,TRBV9,15,CASSTSGQPNTEAFF,TGTGCCAGCAGCACCTCAGGACAGCCGAACACTGAAGCTTTCTTT
-,-,TRBJ2-2,TRBV7-9,15,CASSLQVLNTGELFF,TGTGCCAGCAGCTTGCAGGTCCTGAACACCGGGGAGCTGTTTTTT
-,-,TRBJ1-4,TRBV11-2,16,CASSLVPDATNEKLFF,TGTGCCAGCAGCTTAGTCCCGGATGCAACTAATGAAAAACTGTTTTTT
once,-,TRBJ1-1,TRBV12-3/TRBV12-4,13,CASSLQVVPKAFF,TGTGCCAGCAGCCTACAGGTAGTCCCTAAAGCCTTCTTT
-,-,TRBJ2-2,TRBV29-1,14,CSGGQGQGTGELFF,TGCAGCGGGGGCCAAGGGCAGGGTACCGGGGAGCTGTTTTTT
few,-,TRBJ1-1,TRBV5-1,18,CASSWTAQGVVMDTEAFF,TGCGCCAGCAGCTGGACCGCTCAGGGAGTGGTGATGGACACTGAAGCTTTCTTT
few,-,TRBJ2-3,TRBV24-1,16,CATSGELDRYTDTQYF,TGTGCCACCAGTGGCGAGTTGGACAGATACACAGATACGCAGTATTTT
-,-,TRBJ1-3,TRBV5-6,15,CASSLGALSGNTIYF,TGTGCCAGCAGCTTGGGGGCCCTCTCTGGAAACACCATATATTTT
few,TRBD1,TRBJ2-7,TRBV7-9,15,CASSHLGQALYEQYF,TGTGCCAGCAGCCACTTGGGACAGGCCCTCTACGAGCAGTACTTC
-,TRBD2,TRBJ2-1,TRBV7-9,15,CASTHRAGVGETQFF,TGTGCCAGCACCCACCGGGCGGGAGTCGGGGAGACCCAGTTCTTC
few,-,TRBJ1-4,TRBV20-1,13,CSANEGSGEKLFF,TGCAGTGCCAACGAGGGTTCGGGTGAAAAACTGTTTTTT
few,-,TRBJ1-1,TRBV2,13,CASSEMANTEAFF,TGTGCCAGCAGTGAGATGGCGAACACTGAAGCTTTCTTT
-,TRBD2,TRBJ2-5,TRBV3-1,14,CASSRGLAPETQYF,TGTGCCAGCAGCCGCGGACTAGCTCCCGAGACCCAGTACTTC
few,TRBD1,TRBJ1-4,TRBV5-6,15,CASSGSRGRPEKLFF,TGTGCCAGCAGCGGTTCCAGGGGGCGCCCTGAAAAACTGTTTTTT
-,-,TRBJ1-1,TRBV6-6,15,CASSRAEETNTEAFF,TGTGCCAGCAGTCGAGCGGAGGAGACGAACACTGAAGCTTTCTTT
few,-,TRBJ1-1,TRBV6-6,13,CASSYDRYSEAFF,TGTGCCAGCAGTTACGACAGATATAGTGAAGCTTTCTTT
-,-,TRBJ2-7,TRBV3-1,16,CASSQDLLGSRYEQYF,TGTGCCAGCAGCCAAGACCTTCTTGGGAGTCGGTACGAGCAGTACTTC
-,-,TRBJ2-7,TRBV12-3/TRBV12-4,19,CASSRGPGPRTSYSYEQYF,TGTGCCAGCAGTCGGGGTCCGGGACCGCGGACGTCATACTCCTACGAGCAGTACTTC
-,TRBD2,TRBJ2-4,TRBV3-1,16,CASSQGPAGFANIQYF,TGTGCCAGCAGCCAAGGACCAGCGGGATTTGCGAACATTCAGTACTTC
-,TRBD1,TRBJ1-5,TRBV29-1,14,CSVVEGANDQPQHF,TGCAGCGTTGTAGAGGGGGCGAATGATCAGCCCCAGCATTTT
-,-,TRBJ1-2,TRBV4-2,15,CASSQRTASLGGYTF,TGTGCCAGCAGCCAGAGGACAGCGTCGCTCGGGGGCTACACCTTC
-,-,TRBJ1-2,TRBV28,12,CASRRGDYGYTF,TGTGCCAGCAGACGGGGGGACTATGGCTACACCTTC
few,TRBD1,TRBJ2-2,TRBV28,18,CASSTPLGQIKNTGELFF,TGTGCCAGCAGTACCCCCTTGGGACAGATTAAGAACACCGGGGAGCTGTTTTTT
few,-,TRBJ2-5,TRBV3-1,11,CASSHPETQYF,TGTGCCAGCAGCCATCCGGAGACCCAGTACTTC
few,TRBD2,TRBJ2-7,TRBV7-2,17,CASSPGTSGGVSYEQYF,TGTGCCAGCAGCCCTGGGACTAGCGGGGGAGTATCCTACGAGCAGTACTTC
few,-,TRBJ2-3,TRBV29-1,15,CSAPEGVELTDTQYF,TGCAGCGCTCCTGAAGGGGTGGAGCTCACAGATACGCAGTATTTT
few,-,TRBJ1-2,TRBV29-1,12,CSVEVLVYGCTF,TGCAGCGTTGAAGTTTTAGTCTATGGCTGCACCTTC
few,-,TRBJ2-7,TRBV7-8,14,CASSLTAPSYEQYF,TGTGCCAGCAGCTTGACAGCCCCATCCTACGAGCAGTACTTC
few,TRBD2,TRBJ2-1,TRBV29-1,13,CSGQREKYNEQFF,TGCAGCGGCCAGCGGGAGAAGTACAATGAGCAGTTCTTC
-,-,TRBJ1-2,TRBV19,14,CASSMTGGRTGYTF,TGTGCCAGTAGTATGACGGGTGGGCGTACAGGCTACACCTTC
-,-,TRBJ2-1,TRBV7-6,15,CASSLVRGLNNEQFF,TGTGCCAGCAGCTTAGTCCGGGGCCTAAACAATGAGCAGTTCTTC
-,TRBD2,TRBJ2-1,TRBV7-8,17,CASSLGRWTSGGNEQFF,TGTGCCAGCAGCTTAGGTCGGTGGACTAGCGGGGGGAATGAGCAGTTCTTC
-,TRBD2,TRBJ2-3,TRBV5-1,17,CASSLEGTSGSTDTQYF,TGCGCCAGCAGCTTGGAGGGGACTAGCGGGAGCACAGATACGCAGTATTTT
few,TRBD1,TRBJ1-2,TRBV7-2,14,CASSATGTGDGHTF,TGTGCCAGCAGCGCCACCGGGACAGGGGATGGCCACACCTTC
-,TRBD2,TRBJ2-7,TRBV28,12,CASMTSAYEQYF,TGTGCCAGCATGACTAGCGCCTACGAGCAGTACTTC
few,TRBD1,TRBJ2-5,TRBV29-1,19,CSVGGTGTGGLRLVETQYF,TGCAGCGTTGGGGGGACGGGGACAGGGGGTCTTCGTTTGGTGGAGACCCAGTACTTC
-,TRBD2,TRBJ2-5,TRBV3-1,15,CASSRASGGYETQYF,TGTGCCAGCAGCCGAGCTAGCGGGGGGTATGAGACCCAGTACTTC
few,TRBD2,TRBJ2-2,TRBV5-1,16,CASSLAEAGGTGELFF,TGCGCCAGCAGCTTGGCCGAAGCGGGAGGCACCGGGGAGCTGTTTTTT
once,-,TRBJ2-1,TRBV6-5,15,CASSTWEGSYNEQFF,TGTGCCAGCAGCACATGGGAAGGGTCGTACAATGAGCAGTTCTTC
-,-,TRBJ1-3,TRBV2,15,CASSPDSSSGNTIYF,TGTGCCAGCAGTCCCGACAGCTCCTCTGGAAACACCATATATTTT
many,-,TRBJ1-6,TRBV3-1,16,CASSQSGQGLDSPLHF,TGTGCCAGCAGCCAAAGCGGGCAGGGATTGGATTCACCCCTCCACTTT
-,TRBD2,TRBJ2-7,TRBV4-3,17,CASSQDEEAGVHYEQYF,TGCGCCAGCAGCCAAGATGAGGAAGCGGGGGTTCACTACGAGCAGTACTTC